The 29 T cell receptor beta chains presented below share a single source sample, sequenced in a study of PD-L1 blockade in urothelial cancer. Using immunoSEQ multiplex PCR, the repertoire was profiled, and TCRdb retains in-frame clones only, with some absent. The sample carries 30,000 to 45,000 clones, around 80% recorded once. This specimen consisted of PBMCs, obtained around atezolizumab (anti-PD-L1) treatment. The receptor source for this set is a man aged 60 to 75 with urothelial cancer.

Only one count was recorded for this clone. CDR3 region: CATLAGGPPGELFF. CDR3 DNA sequence: TGTGCCACCCTAGCGGGAGGGCCCCCCGGGGAGCTGTTTTTT. V and J are TRBV19 and TRBJ2-2; 12 positions match TRBD2. Germline values: CDR1 LNHDA, CDR2 SQIVND (reference sequence). J lost 6 bases, V lost 10 bases, and 6 bases had no gene match. The CDR3 runs 14 residues.

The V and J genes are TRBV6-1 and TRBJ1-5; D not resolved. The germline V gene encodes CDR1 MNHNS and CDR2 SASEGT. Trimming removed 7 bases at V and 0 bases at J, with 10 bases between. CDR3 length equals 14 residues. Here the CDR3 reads CASTGTYSNQPQHF. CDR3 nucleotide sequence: TGTGCCAGCACAGGCACCTATAGCAATCAGCCCCAGCATTTT.

CDR3 bases: TGTGCCACCTCCAGGACTAATAGTTTCCCAGATACGCAGTATTTT. It translates to CATSRTNSFPDTQYF. This chain joins TRBV6-5 and TRBJ2-3; possibly TRBD2 for D (6 bases). In germline, CDR1 is MNHEY, CDR2 SVGAGI. The length of the CDR3 is 15 residues. Trimming removed 10 bases at V and 4 bases at J, with 21 bases between.

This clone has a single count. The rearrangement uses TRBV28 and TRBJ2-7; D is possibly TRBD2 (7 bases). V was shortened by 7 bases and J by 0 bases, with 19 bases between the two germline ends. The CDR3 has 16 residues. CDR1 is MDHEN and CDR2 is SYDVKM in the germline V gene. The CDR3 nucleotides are TGTGCCAGCACCGCGAGGGGGGGTCCGAGCTCCTACGAGCAGTACTTC. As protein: CASTARGGPSSYEQYF.

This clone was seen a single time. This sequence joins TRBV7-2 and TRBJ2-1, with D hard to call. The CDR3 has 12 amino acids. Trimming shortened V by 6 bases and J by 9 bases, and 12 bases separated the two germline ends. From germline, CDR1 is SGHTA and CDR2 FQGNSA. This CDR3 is CASSLSAFEQFF. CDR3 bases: TGTGCCAGCAGTTTGAGCGCTTTTGAGCAGTTCTTC.

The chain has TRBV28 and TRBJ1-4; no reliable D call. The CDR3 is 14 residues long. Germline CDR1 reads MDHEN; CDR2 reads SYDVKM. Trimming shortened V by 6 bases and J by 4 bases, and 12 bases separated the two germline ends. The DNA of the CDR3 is TGTGCCAGCAGAGAGGGCCGGGTTAATGAAAAACTGTTTTTT. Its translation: CASREGRVNEKLFF.

The CDR3 DNA is TGTGCCAGCAGTTTAGGAGCGGACTCCTCCTACGAGCAGTACTTC. Residues: CASSLGADSSYEQYF. The chain combines TRBV27 with TRBJ2-7, with a tentative D call TRBD2 (5 bases). The CDR3 has 15 amino acids. CDR1 and CDR2 (germline): MNHEY, SMNVEV (reference sequence). V lost 2 bases, J lost 0 bases, and 11 bases lay in between.

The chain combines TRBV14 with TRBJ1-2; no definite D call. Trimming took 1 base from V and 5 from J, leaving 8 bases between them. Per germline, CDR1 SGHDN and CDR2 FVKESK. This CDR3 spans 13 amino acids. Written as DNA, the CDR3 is TGTGCCAGCAGCCAAGTGATACAGTATGGCTACACCTTC. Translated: CASSQVIQYGYTF.

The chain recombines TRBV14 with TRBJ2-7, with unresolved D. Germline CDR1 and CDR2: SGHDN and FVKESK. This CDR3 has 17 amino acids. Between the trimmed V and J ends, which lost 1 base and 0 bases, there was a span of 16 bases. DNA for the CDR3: TGTGCCAGCAGCCAAGCAGAGGCCTTTTCCGTCTCCTACGAGCAGTACTTC. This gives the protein CASSQAEAFSVSYEQYF.

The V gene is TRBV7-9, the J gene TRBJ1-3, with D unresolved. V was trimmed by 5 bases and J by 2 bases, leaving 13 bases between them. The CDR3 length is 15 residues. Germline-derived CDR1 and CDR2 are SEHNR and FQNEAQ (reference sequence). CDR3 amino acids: CASSLQAATGNTIYF. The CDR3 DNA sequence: TGTGCCAGCAGCCTCCAAGCCGCTACTGGAAACACCATATATTTT.

The CDR3 region has the DNA TGTGCCAGCAGCCCCACCGGGACAGCCTATTACGAGCAGTACTTC. Its protein product is CASSPTGTAYYEQYF. The genes are TRBV7-8 and TRBJ2-7; 7 nucleotides line up with TRBD1. The V gene end was trimmed by 5 bases and the J gene end by 4 bases; junction bases not matched to a gene: 11. This CDR3 comprises 15 residues. Per germline, CDR1 SGHVS and CDR2 FQNEAQ.

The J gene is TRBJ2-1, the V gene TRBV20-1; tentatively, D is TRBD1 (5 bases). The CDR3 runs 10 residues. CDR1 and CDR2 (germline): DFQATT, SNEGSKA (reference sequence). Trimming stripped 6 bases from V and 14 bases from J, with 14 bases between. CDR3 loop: CSARTSGEFF. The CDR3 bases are TGCAGTGCGCGGACAAGTGGGGAGTTCTTC.

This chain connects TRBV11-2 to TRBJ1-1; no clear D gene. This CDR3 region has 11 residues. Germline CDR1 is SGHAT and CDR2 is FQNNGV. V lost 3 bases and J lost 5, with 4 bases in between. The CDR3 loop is CASSLRTEAFF. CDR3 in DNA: TGTGCCAGCAGCTTGAGGACTGAAGCTTTCTTT.

The CDR3 nucleotides read TGTGCCAGTAGTATAGGCGGGGGGGCCTCAGATACGCAGTATTTT. Encoded protein: CASSIGGGASDTQYF. This chain joins TRBV19 and TRBJ2-3, with TRBD2 matching over 9 bases. The CDR3 runs to 15 residues. J was trimmed by 4 bases and V by 1 base; bases with no gene match: 3. CDR1 is LNHDA, CDR2 SQIVND, per germline (reference sequence).

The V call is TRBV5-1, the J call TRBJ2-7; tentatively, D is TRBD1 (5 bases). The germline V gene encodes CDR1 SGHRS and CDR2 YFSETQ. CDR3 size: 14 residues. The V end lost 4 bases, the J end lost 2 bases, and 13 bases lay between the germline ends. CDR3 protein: CASSPVSTAYEQYF. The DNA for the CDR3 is TGCGCCAGCAGCCCAGTATCGACAGCCTACGAGCAGTACTTC. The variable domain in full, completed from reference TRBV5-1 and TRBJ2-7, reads KAGVTQTPRYLIKTRGQQVTLSCSPISGHRSVSWYQQTPGQGLQFLFEYFSETQRNKGNFPGRFSGRQFSNSRSEMNVSTLELGDSALYLCASSPVSTAYEQYFGPGTRLTVT.

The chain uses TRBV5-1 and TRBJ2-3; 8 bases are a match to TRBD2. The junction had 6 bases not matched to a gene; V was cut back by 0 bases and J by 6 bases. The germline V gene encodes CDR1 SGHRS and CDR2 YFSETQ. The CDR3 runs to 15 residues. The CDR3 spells CASSLGVLAGDTQYF. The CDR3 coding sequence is TGCGCCAGCAGCTTGGGGGTATTAGCGGGGGATACGCAGTATTTT.

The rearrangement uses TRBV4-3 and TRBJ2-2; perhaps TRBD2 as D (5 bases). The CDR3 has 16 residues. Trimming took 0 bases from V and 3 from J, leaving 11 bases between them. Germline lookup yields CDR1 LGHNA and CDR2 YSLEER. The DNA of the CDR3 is TGCGCCAGCAGCCAAGATATCGGGGTGGACACCGGGGAGCTGTTTTTT. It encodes CASSQDIGVDTGELFF.

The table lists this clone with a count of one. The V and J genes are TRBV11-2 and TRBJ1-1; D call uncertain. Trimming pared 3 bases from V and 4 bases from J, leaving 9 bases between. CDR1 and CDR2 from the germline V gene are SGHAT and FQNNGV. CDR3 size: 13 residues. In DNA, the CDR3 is TGTGCCAGCAGCTTCCGTCGGGGCACTGAAGCTTTCTTT. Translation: CASSFRRGTEAFF.

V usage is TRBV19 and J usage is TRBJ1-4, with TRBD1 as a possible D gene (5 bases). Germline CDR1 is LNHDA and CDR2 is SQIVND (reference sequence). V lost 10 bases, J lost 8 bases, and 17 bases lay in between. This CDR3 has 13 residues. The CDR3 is CATSGEGREKLFF. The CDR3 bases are TGTGCCACCTCGGGGGAGGGACGGGAAAAACTGTTTTTT.

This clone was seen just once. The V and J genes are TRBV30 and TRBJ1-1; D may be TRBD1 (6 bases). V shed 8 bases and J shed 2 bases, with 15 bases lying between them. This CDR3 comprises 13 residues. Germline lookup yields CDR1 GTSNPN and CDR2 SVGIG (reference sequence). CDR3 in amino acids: CARNRVLNTEAFF. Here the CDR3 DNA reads TGTGCCCGAAACAGGGTATTAAACACTGAAGCTTTCTTT.

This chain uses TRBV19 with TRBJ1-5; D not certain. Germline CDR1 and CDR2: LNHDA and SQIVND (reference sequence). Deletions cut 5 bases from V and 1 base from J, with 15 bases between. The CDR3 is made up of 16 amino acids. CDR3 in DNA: TGTGCCAGTAGTGAGGAGGGTTTGTGGAGCAATCAGCCCCAGCATTTT. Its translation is CASSEEGLWSNQPQHF.

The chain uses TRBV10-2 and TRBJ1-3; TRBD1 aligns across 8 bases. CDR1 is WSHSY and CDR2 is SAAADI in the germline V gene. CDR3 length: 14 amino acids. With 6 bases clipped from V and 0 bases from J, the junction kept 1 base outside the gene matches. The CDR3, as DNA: TGCGCCAGCAGGCAGGGGGCCTCTGGAAACACCATATATTTT. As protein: CASRQGASGNTIYF.

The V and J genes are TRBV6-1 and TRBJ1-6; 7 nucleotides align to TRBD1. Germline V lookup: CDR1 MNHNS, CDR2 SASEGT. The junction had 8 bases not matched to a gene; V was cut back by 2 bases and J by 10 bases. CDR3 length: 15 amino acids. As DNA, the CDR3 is TGTGCCAGCAGTGAACAGGGGGTAAGGAGGTCACCCCTCCACTTT. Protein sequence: CASSEQGVRRSPLHF.

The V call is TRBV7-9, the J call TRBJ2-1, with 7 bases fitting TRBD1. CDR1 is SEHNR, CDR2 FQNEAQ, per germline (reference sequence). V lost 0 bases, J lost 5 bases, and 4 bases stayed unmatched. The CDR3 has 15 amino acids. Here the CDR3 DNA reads TGTGCCAGCAGCTTAGCAGGCAGGGGGAACAATGAGCAGTTCTTC. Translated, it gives CASSLAGRGNNEQFF.

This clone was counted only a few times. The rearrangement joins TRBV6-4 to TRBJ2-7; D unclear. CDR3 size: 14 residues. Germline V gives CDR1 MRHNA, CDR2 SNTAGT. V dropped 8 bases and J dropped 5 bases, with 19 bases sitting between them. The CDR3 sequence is CASYPTDRSDEQYF. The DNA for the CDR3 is TGTGCCAGCTATCCGACTGACCGATCCGACGAGCAGTACTTC.

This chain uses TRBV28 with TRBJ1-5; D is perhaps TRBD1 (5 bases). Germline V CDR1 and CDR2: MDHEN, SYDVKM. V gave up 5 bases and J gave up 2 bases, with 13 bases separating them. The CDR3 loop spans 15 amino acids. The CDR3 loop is CASSNLSGGNQPQHF. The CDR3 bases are TGTGCCAGCAGTAACCTATCGGGGGGCAATCAGCCCCAGCATTTT.

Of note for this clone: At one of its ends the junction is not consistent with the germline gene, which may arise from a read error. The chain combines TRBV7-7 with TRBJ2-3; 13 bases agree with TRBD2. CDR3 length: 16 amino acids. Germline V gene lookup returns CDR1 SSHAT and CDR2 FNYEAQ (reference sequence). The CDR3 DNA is TGTGCTAGCAGCTTAGGACTAGCGGGGGCGGCAGATACGCAGTATTTT. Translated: CASSLGLAGAADTQYF.

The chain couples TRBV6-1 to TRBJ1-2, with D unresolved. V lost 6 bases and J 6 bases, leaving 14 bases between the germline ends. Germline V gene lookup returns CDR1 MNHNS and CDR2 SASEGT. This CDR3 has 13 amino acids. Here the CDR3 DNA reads TGTGCCAGCAGGTCGTACGGGGTCGATGGCTACACCTTC. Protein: CASRSYGVDGYTF.

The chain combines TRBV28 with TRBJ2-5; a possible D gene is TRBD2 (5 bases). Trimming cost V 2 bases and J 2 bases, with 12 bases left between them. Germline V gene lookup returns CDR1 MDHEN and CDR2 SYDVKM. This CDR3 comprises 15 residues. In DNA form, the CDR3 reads TGTGCCAGCAGTTTAGCTTACAGCGGTCAAGAGACCCAGTACTTC. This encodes CASSLAYSGQETQYF. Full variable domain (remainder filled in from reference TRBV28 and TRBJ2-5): DVKVTQSSRYLVKRTGEKVFLECVQDMDHENMFWYRQDPGLGLRLIYFSYDVKMKEKGDIPEGYSVSREKKERFSLILESASTNQTSMYLCASSLAYSGQETQYFGPGTRLLVL.